These 21 T cell receptor beta chains originate from one sample sequenced in a study of blood T cell repertoires in COVID-19. Clones were read by immunoSEQ multiplex PCR, and TCRdb kept only the in-frame ones, dropping some. The data contain roughly 100,000 clones, 92% of them seen just once; the ten biggest clones take up roughly 1.9%. The material sequenced was peripheral blood. The receptors here all came from a woman in her forties or fifties with COVID-19, enrolled during active disease.

V and J are TRBV30 and TRBJ1-4, with D unclear. The CDR3 spans 15 residues. Per the germline V gene, CDR1 is GTSNPN and CDR2 is SVGIG (reference sequence). V dropped 2 bases and J dropped 0 bases, with 10 bases sitting between them. DNA for the CDR3: TGTGCCTGGAGTCCCCCAGTTACAACTAATGAAAAACTGTTTTTT. Translating gives CAWSPPVTTNEKLFF.

This clone was recorded once. The rearrangement links TRBV4-1 to TRBJ2-1; the D is unclear. CDR3 length: 15 amino acids. Between the trimmed V and J ends, which lost 0 bases and 7 bases, there was a span of 13 bases. Germline-derived CDR1 and CDR2 are MGHRA and YSYEKL. Here the CDR3 reads CASSQDDRVGNEQFF. The CDR3, as DNA: TGCGCCAGCAGCCAAGATGATCGGGTTGGGAATGAGCAGTTCTTC.

The chain's CDR3 is CASSPEDRDGYTF. The DNA of the CDR3 is TGTGCCAGCAGCCCCGAGGACAGAGATGGCTACACCTTC. The V and J genes are TRBV9 and TRBJ1-2, with D maybe TRBD1 (6 bases). This CDR3 comprises 13 residues. Per the germline V gene, CDR1 is SGDLS and CDR2 is YYNGEE. Trimming removed 4 bases at V and 6 bases at J, with 13 bases between.

The genes are TRBV11-2 and TRBJ1-1, with a possible D match to TRBD1 (5 bases). The CDR3 contains 13 residues. Germline CDR1 SGHAT, CDR2 FQNNGV. Trimming shortened V by 1 base and J by 7 bases, and 10 bases separated the two germline ends. The chain's CDR3 is CASSLGSGVEAFF. The CDR3 DNA reads as TGTGCCAGCAGCTTAGGGTCGGGGGTTGAAGCTTTCTTT.

The V and J genes are TRBV9 and TRBJ2-6; D not certain. The CDR3 is made up of 15 amino acids. Looked up from germline, CDR1 is SGDLS and CDR2 is YYNGEE. V was cut by 0 bases and J by 4 bases, with 8 bases left in between. The CDR3 is CASSVGDTGANVLTF. The CDR3 bases are TGTGCCAGCAGCGTAGGAGACACCGGGGCCAACGTCCTGACTTTC.

The rearrangement joins TRBV5-1 to TRBJ2-5, with 9 bases that match TRBD2. Trimming at V came to 0 bases and at J to 5 bases, leaving 5 bases not matched to a gene. This CDR3 has 15 residues. Looked up from germline, CDR1 is SGHRS and CDR2 is YFSETQ. Written as DNA, the CDR3 is TGCGCCAGCAGCTTGGTTGCGGGGGGGCCCGAGACCCAGTACTTC. This encodes CASSLVAGGPETQYF. The full variable domain, completed using reference TRBV5-1 and TRBJ2-5, is KAGVTQTPRYLIKTRGQQVTLSCSPISGHRSVSWYQQTPGQGLQFLFEYFSETQRNKGNFPGRFSGRQFSNSRSEMNVSTLELGDSALYLCASSLVAGGPETQYFGPGTRLLVL.

CDR3 nucleotides: TGTGCCAGCAGTTTTGGGACAGCATTCAACGAGCAGTACTTC. The encoded protein is CASSFGTAFNEQYF. V is TRBV6-5 and J is TRBJ2-7, with 7 bases identical to TRBD1. The CDR3 is 14 amino acids. In germline, CDR1 is MNHEY, CDR2 SVGAGI. The V and J ends lost 4 bases and 5 bases, in that order; junction bases with no gene match: 8.

This clone was found a few times. V gene TRBV27 combines with J gene TRBJ1-2; maybe TRBD1 (6 bases). Germline CDR1 MNHEY, CDR2 SMNVEV (reference sequence). The CDR3 is 17 amino acids. Trimming left V 3 bases short and J 4 bases short, with 21 bases between. The CDR3 coding sequence is TGTGCCAGCAGTTTGACGGGGGGCTTCCGGCGGGGCTATGGCTACACCTTC. It encodes CASSLTGGFRRGYGYTF.

The chain's CDR3 is CASSDSSYEQYF. The CDR3 DNA is TGTGCCAGCAGCGACAGTTCCTACGAGCAGTACTTC. The genes are TRBV6-6 and TRBJ2-7; possible D gene TRBD1, 5 bases. Trimming pared 6 bases from V and 1 base from J, leaving 7 bases between. This CDR3 contains 12 residues. Germline assignment: CDR1 MNHNY and CDR2 SVGAGI (reference sequence).

The chain joins TRBV18 to TRBJ1-3; TRBD1 agrees at 9 bases. The CDR3 contains 17 residues. Germline CDR1 and CDR2: KGHSH and LQKENI. V dropped 3 bases and J dropped 0; count of bases not matched to a gene: 6. CDR3 loop: CASSPVQGAFSGNTIYF. In DNA, the CDR3 is TGTGCCAGCTCACCCGTACAGGGGGCCTTCTCTGGAAACACCATATATTTT. The full variable domain, rest sourced from reference TRBV18 and TRBJ1-3, is NAGVMQNPRHLVRRRGQEARLRCSPMKGHSHVYWYRQLPEEGLKFMVYLQKENIIDESGMPKERFSAEFPKEGPSILRIQQVVRGDSAAYFCASSPVQGAFSGNTIYFGEGSWLTVV.

This clone has a handful of counts. The gene calls are TRBV30 and TRBJ1-5, with D perhaps matching TRBD1 (5 bases). Trimming cost V 1 base and J 0 bases, with 7 bases left between them. There are 14 residues in the CDR3. The germline V gene encodes CDR1 GTSNPN and CDR2 SVGIG (reference sequence). The chain's CDR3 is CAWSETASNQPQHF. In nucleotides, the CDR3 is TGTGCCTGGAGTGAGACAGCTAGCAATCAGCCCCAGCATTTT.

Comments on this clone: In the same sample, other DNA sequences code for this CDR3. The chain links TRBV24-1 to TRBJ2-3; tentatively, D is TRBD2 (6 bases). CDR3 length: 16 residues. Germline-derived CDR1 and CDR2 are KGHDR and SFDVKD. The germline V and J ends were trimmed by 0 bases and 2 bases, with 11 bases remaining between them. The DNA of the CDR3 is TGTGCCACCAGTGATTTGGCGGGGCCTTTCACAGATACGCAGTATTTT. This translates into CATSDLAGPFTDTQYF.

The chain is built from TRBV7-3 and TRBJ1-6; a weak D match, TRBD1 (5 bases). Germline CDR1 SGHTA, CDR2 FQGTGA. Trimming removed 0 bases from V and 6 bases from J, with 9 bases in between. This CDR3 spans 15 amino acids. CDR3 amino acids: CASSLTPGLNSPLHF. As DNA, the CDR3 is TGTGCCAGCAGCTTAACCCCGGGACTTAATTCACCCCTCCACTTT. Full variable domain (missing parts from reference TRBV7-3 and TRBJ1-6): GAGVSQTPSNKVTEKGKYVELRCDPISGHTALYWYRQSLGQGPEFLIYFQGTGAADDSGLPNDRFFAVRPEGSVSTLKIQRTERGDSAVYLCASSLTPGLNSPLHFGNGTRLTVT.

Remarks on this clone: This specimen includes other DNA sequences encoding the same CDR3. The chain employs TRBV6-5 and TRBJ1-1; maybe TRBD1 (5 bases). The CDR3 is 13 residues long. CDR1 and CDR2 (germline): MNHEY, SVGAGI. V dropped 6 bases and J dropped 2 bases, with 10 bases sitting between them. The CDR3 loop is CASRETVNTEAFF. CDR3 bases: TGTGCCAGCAGAGAGACAGTAAACACTGAAGCTTTCTTT.

The chain combines TRBV5-1 with TRBJ2-7; the match to TRBD2 covers 11 bases. The germline V gene has CDR1 SGHRS and CDR2 YFSETQ. This CDR3 is built from 17 residues. J lost 0 bases, V lost 1 base, and 6 bases had no gene match. CDR3 region: CASSLWPSGGHSYEQYF. In nucleotides, the CDR3 is TGCGCCAGCAGCTTGTGGCCTAGCGGGGGGCACTCCTACGAGCAGTACTTC. Together with reference TRBV5-1 and TRBJ2-7, the CDR3 gives the full variable domain: KAGVTQTPRYLIKTRGQQVTLSCSPISGHRSVSWYQQTPGQGLQFLFEYFSETQRNKGNFPGRFSGRQFSNSRSEMNVSTLELGDSALYLCASSLWPSGGHSYEQYFGPGTRLTVT.

This chain connects TRBV27 to TRBJ2-2; D remains unclear. The CDR3 length is 12 residues. Germline V gives CDR1 MNHEY, CDR2 SMNVEV (reference sequence). Trimming removed 2 bases at V and 7 bases at J, with 5 bases between. The DNA for the CDR3 is TGTGCCAGCAGTTTACCCCACGGGGAGCTGTTTTTT. Its translation: CASSLPHGELFF.

This chain joins TRBV5-6 and TRBJ2-7, with a weak D call TRBD2 (5 bases). This CDR3 is 15 amino acids long. Deletions cut 4 bases from V and 2 bases from J, with 16 bases between. In germline, CDR1 is SGHDT, CDR2 YYEEEE. CDR3 sequence (DNA): TGTGCCAGCAGCCCGAACTCGGGGTATCCCTACGAGCAGTACGTC. It encodes CASSPNSGYPYEQYV.

The DNA for the CDR3 is TGTGCCAGCACCCTAAGAGGACAGGGAAGGGATACGCAGTATTTT. This translates into CASTLRGQGRDTQYF. The genes are TRBV27 and TRBJ2-3, with 8 bases that match TRBD1. The CDR3 length is 15 residues. Germline assignment: CDR1 MNHEY and CDR2 SMNVEV (reference sequence). The V gene end was trimmed by 7 bases and the J gene end by 6 bases; junction bases not matched to a gene: 12.

The chain recombines TRBV5-1 with TRBJ2-2, with 7 bases lining up with TRBD1. Germline V gene lookup returns CDR1 SGHRS and CDR2 YFSETQ. The CDR3 sequence is 15 residues long. Trimming removed 0 bases from V and 2 bases from J; junction bases left unmatched: 1. The CDR3 bases are TGCGCCAGCAGCTTGGGGGACAGAAACACCGGGGAGCTGTTTTTT. This translates into CASSLGDRNTGELFF.

This clone came up a few times. V is TRBV9 and J is TRBJ1-6, with a tentative D call TRBD1 (5 bases). The V and J ends lost 3 bases and 10 bases respectively, with 17 bases between them. In germline, CDR1 is SGDLS, CDR2 YYNGEE. The CDR3 loop spans 15 amino acids. Written as DNA, the CDR3 is TGTGCCAGCAGCGCGACAGCAAACACCTACTCACCCCTCCACTTT. This translates into CASSATANTYSPLHF.

The chain couples TRBV5-6 to TRBJ2-5; 9 bases map to TRBD2. The germline V gene encodes CDR1 SGHDT and CDR2 YYEEEE. The CDR3 has 16 residues. V was pared by 6 bases and J by 0 bases, with 9 bases of the junction left unmatched. The CDR3 here is CASTWGLAGHQETQYF. The DNA for the CDR3 is TGTGCCAGCACCTGGGGGCTAGCGGGGCACCAAGAGACCCAGTACTTC.